The clone carrying this TCR beta chain was recorded at least ten times. Antigen: not known. The junction and the germline gene differ at one end; a read error may be behind it. The germline V gene encodes CDR1 SSHAT and CDR2 FNYEAQ (reference sequence). The CDR3 consists of 11 residues. This record comes from a study of early T cells in non-severe SARS-CoV-2 infection. Overall study: It was bulk RNA from unsorted whole blood that was sequenced, and the chains were unpaired.

Study-wide findings and caveats: Lookups in VDJdb leaned toward anti-spike CD8 responses and missed private and CD4 specificities.

Unique molecular identifier tags were affixed to discrete cDNA molecules. TCRdb independently ran MiXCR on the 5' RACE reads; one entry per CDR3 protein. Of 28,000 or so distinct CDR3 sequences listed, approximately 6.3% were seen once; the top ten hold roughly two fifths. This receptor was obtained from an adult who was a healthcare worker with PCR-confirmed SARS-CoV-2 infection or an uninfected control (not recorded which). Material for sequencing was whole blood. V usage is TRBV7-7 and J usage is TRBJ2-3; D not certain. The CDR3: CASSFSDTQYF. The CDR3 DNA sequence: TGTGCTAGCAGCTTTTCAGATACGCAGTATTTT.